The 9 T cell receptor beta chains listed next were all sequenced from one sample in a study of response to subunit inactivated influenza vaccine. TCRdb analysed the RT-PCR reads with MiXCR anew, one entry per CDR3 protein. Of hundreds of thousands of distinct CDR3 sequences listed, 14% were seen once; the top ten hold about 7.4%. The material was PBMCs from blood, obtained 14 days before vaccination. The receptors derive from a man in his fifties or sixties who received an inactivated influenza vaccine.

J is TRBJ2-7 and V is TRBV15, with TRBD2 identical over 8 bases. Losses at the gene ends were 5 bases for V and 3 bases for J; bases not matched to a gene: 9. The germline V gene has CDR1 LNHNV and CDR2 YYDKDF (reference sequence). The CDR3 runs 15 residues. The chain's CDR3 is CATSPSGGSGYEQYF. The DNA of the CDR3 is TGTGCCACCAGCCCCTCGGGGGGGTCGGGCTACGAGCAGTACTTC.

V gene TRBV20-1 combines with J gene TRBJ1-4; 9 bases line up with TRBD1. The CDR3 extends over 17 amino acids. The trim removed 6 bases at V and 7 bases at J, leaving 18 bases unmatched. Germline V gives CDR1 DFQATT, CDR2 SNEGSKA (reference sequence). The CDR3 DNA sequence: TGCAGTGCCGCGGGACAGGGCGGTGTCGGGTTTGGTGAAAAACTGTTTTTT. This gives the protein CSAAGQGGVGFGEKLFF.

V usage is TRBV9 and J usage is TRBJ2-1; 11 bases are shared with TRBD2. Per germline, CDR1 SGDLS and CDR2 YYNGEE. The CDR3 consists of 16 residues. With V trimmed by 1 base and J by 8 bases, 8 bases remained unmatched. The CDR3 region is CASSVSASGRHDEQFF. DNA of the CDR3: TGTGCCAGCAGCGTATCGGCTAGCGGGAGGCACGATGAGCAGTTCTTC.

The chain links TRBV4-1 to TRBJ1-1; D unclear. Trimming pared 5 bases from V and 1 base from J, leaving 14 bases between. The CDR3 is 15 residues long. Germline CDR1 MGHRA, CDR2 YSYEKL. CDR3 loop: CASSSQGSKNTEAFF. CDR3 in DNA: TGCGCCAGCAGCTCCCAAGGTAGTAAGAACACTGAAGCTTTCTTT.

The CDR3 region has the DNA TGTGCCAGCAGTTTAAGAGCCACAGGGTGGTCCACAGATACGCAGTATTTT. Translation: CASSLRATGWSTDTQYF. V is TRBV27 and J is TRBJ2-3, with D perhaps TRBD1 (6 bases). CDR1 is MNHEY, CDR2 SMNVEV, per germline (reference sequence). V lost 2 bases to trimming and J lost 2 bases, with 17 bases between them. This CDR3 is built from 17 residues.

This clonotype was observed a handful of times. V and J are TRBV5-1 and TRBJ2-2; TRBD2 matches at 8 bases. This CDR3 has 15 amino acids. Trimming took 2 bases from V and 5 from J; bases not matched to a gene: 5. Germline lookup yields CDR1 SGHRS and CDR2 YFSETQ. The DNA for the CDR3 is TGCGCCAGCAGCTTCTCCGGGAGGGGAACCGGGGAGCTGTTTTTT. Encoded protein: CASSFSGRGTGELFF.

The V gene is TRBV18, the J gene TRBJ2-7, with 7 bases matching TRBD2. The ends lost 3 bases at V and 2 bases at J; junction bases unmatched: 4. Germline CDR1 and CDR2: KGHSH and LQKENI. This CDR3 has 14 residues. CDR3: CASSPGGSPYEQYF. For the CDR3, the DNA is TGTGCCAGCTCACCGGGGGGGAGCCCCTACGAGCAGTACTTC.

In its sample, this clonotype was seen a few times. The chain combines TRBV28 with TRBJ1-1, with D hard to call. V was trimmed by 7 bases and J by 1 base, leaving 25 bases between them. CDR1 is MDHEN and CDR2 is SYDVKM in the germline V gene. The CDR3 sequence is 18 residues long. The CDR3 reads CASTPVIVLEPKNTEAFF. CDR3 DNA sequence: TGTGCCAGCACCCCCGTGATTGTTTTAGAGCCGAAGAACACTGAAGCTTTCTTT.

V is TRBV27 and J is TRBJ1-4; D is uncertain. Germline lookup yields CDR1 MNHEY and CDR2 SMNVEV (reference sequence). V shed 3 bases and J shed 0 bases, with 8 bases lying between them. CDR3 length: 15 amino acids. This chain's CDR3 is CASSLVLATNEKLFF. In nucleotides, the CDR3 is TGTGCCAGCAGTTTGGTACTTGCAACTAATGAAAAACTGTTTTTT.